This TCR beta chain was identified in a study of CD8 T cells in ankylosing spondylitis. Construction of TCR beta libraries was performed using quantitative 5'-RACE with molecular barcodes. TCRdb independently ran MiXCR on the 5' RACE reads; one entry per CDR3 protein. The sample includes just over 150,000 distinct CDR3 sequences, about 18% seen only once; the top ten take 7.8%. Notes on the study in general: Clones linked to disease, bearing a CD8+ phenotype, were relatively rare in peripheral blood.

This CDR3 region has 15 residues. After removal of 6 bases from V and 1 base from J, the junction contained 3 bases not matched to a gene. Germline CDR1 MGHDK, CDR2 SYGVNS. The sample holds many counts of this clonotype. The antigen is unknown. What was sequenced was blood, either unsorted or a sorted T cell fraction (not recorded which). The V and J genes are TRBV25-1 and TRBJ2-7; TRBD2 agrees at 13 bases. The receptor comes from a male donor with ankylosing spondylitis or in good health (not recorded which). The CDR3: CASRRLAGGSYEQYF. The CDR3 DNA sequence: TGTGCCAGCAGAAGACTAGCGGGAGGTTCCTACGAGCAGTACTTC.